This is a list of T cell receptor beta chains from one sample in a study of cytomegalovirus exposure and HLA in healthy donors. Clones were sequenced by immunoSEQ multiplex PCR, and TCRdb holds only the in-frame ones, with some missing. The sample has about 130,000 clones, about 82% seen once; the top ten hold roughly 1.2%. The sequencing sample was made of PBMCs. These receptors were collected from a boy younger than 18 in good health and CMV-seronegative. CDR3s include the opening cysteine and the closing phenylalanine or tryptophan. A D gene is named only where the DNA matches it firmly. Clone size is given for some rows only: seen once, a few or many times, or a class if the clone is expanded.

TRBV10-3	TRBD2	-	TRBJ2-7	TGTGCCGTCAGCAGTGGACTAGCGGGAGAGGTTGGAGACGAGCAGTACTTC	CAVSSGLAGEVGDEQYF
TRBV30	TRBD2	-	TRBJ2-1	TGTGCCTGGAGTGTAGCCCTAGCGGGAAATGAGCAGTTCTTC	CAWSVALAGNEQFF
TRBV4-1	-	-	TRBJ2-7	TGCGCCAGCAGCCAATCCTTCGGGGCCTACGAGCAGTACTTC	CASSQSFGAYEQYF
TRBV7-8	TRBD2	-	TRBJ2-7	TGTGCCAGCAGGAACAGCGGGAACCCCTACGAGCAGTACTTC	CASRNSGNPYEQYF
TRBV4-1	-	-	TRBJ2-1	TGCGCCAGCAGCCAATACAGGAATCCCGAAGATGAGCAGTTCTTC	CASSQYRNPEDEQFF
TRBV29-1	-	-	TRBJ2-7	TGCAGCGTTGTACAGACCTACGAGCAGTACTTC	CSVVQTYEQYF
TRBV6-1	-	-	TRBJ1-5	TGTGCCAGCAGTGACGCTGAGAATCAGCCCCAGCATTTT	CASSDAENQPQHF
TRBV7-9	-	-	TRBJ2-3	TGTGCCAGCAGCTTTGACTCAGCCCCCACAGATACGCAGTATTTT	CASSFDSAPTDTQYF
TRBV5-1	-	-	TRBJ1-2	TGCGCCAGCAGCCTAGCAGAAAACTATGGCTACACCTTC	CASSLAENYGYTF
TRBV14	TRBD1	-	TRBJ1-4	TGTGCCAGCAGCCAACGGAGGGGGCAGCGGGAAAAACTGTTTTTT	CASSQRRGQREKLFF
TRBV5-4	TRBD1	-	TRBJ1-5	TGTGCCAGCAGCTTGGGAGGGGGCGATCAGCCCCAGCATTTT	CASSLGGGDQPQHF
TRBV7-8	-	few	TRBJ2-1	TGTGCCAGCAGGGAACTCCCGGGAGTCGCCTACAATGAGCAGTTCTTC	CASRELPGVAYNEQFF
TRBV6-6	-	-	TRBJ2-1	TGTGCCAGCAGTTACTCGGACTCCTCCTACAATGAGCAGTTCTTC	CASSYSDSSYNEQFF
TRBV4-1	TRBD2	-	TRBJ2-7	TGCGCCAGCAGCCAATCCGGGACTAGGGGTGGCGACGAGCAGTACTTC	CASSQSGTRGGDEQYF
TRBV5-1	-	-	TRBJ2-2	TGCGCTTCTAGACCCGTCGGGAGCACCGGGGAGCTGTTTTTT	CASRPVGSTGELFF